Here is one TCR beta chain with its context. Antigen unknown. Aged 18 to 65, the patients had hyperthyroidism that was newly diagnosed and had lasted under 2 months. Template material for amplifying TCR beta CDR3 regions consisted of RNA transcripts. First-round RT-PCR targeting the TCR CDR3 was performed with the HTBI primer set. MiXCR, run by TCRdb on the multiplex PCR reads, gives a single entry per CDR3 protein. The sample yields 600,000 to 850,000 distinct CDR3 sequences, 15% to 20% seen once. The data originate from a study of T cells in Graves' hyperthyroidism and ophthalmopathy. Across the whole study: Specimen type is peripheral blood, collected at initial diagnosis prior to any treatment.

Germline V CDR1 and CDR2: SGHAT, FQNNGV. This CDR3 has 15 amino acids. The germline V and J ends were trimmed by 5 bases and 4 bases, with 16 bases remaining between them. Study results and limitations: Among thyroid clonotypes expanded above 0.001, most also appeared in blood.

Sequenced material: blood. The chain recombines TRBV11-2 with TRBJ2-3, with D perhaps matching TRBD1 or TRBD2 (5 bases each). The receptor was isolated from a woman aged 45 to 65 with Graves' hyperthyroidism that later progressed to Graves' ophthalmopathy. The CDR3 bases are TGTGCCAGCAGCCGGGGTGGGGCTGGGGCAGATACGCAGTATTTT. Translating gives CASSRGGAGADTQYF. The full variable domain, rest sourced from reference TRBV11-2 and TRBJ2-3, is EAGVAQSPRYKIIEKRQSVAFWCNPISGHATLYWYQQILGQGPKLLIQFQNNGVVDDSQLPKDRFSAERLKGVDSTLKIQPAKLEDSAVYLCASSRGGAGADTQYFGPGTRLTVL.